This T cell receptor beta chain derives from a study of CD4 and CD8 cells across lung adenocarcinoma regions. With 5 bases removed from V and 0 bases from J, the gap between germline ends came to 14 bases. CDR1 is MNHEY, CDR2 SVGAGI, per germline. The CDR3 has 16 residues. TCRdb called the PCR reads again in MiXCR, with one record for every CDR3 protein. The sample yields more than 9,500 distinct CDR3 sequences, around 48% seen once. Samples came from patients with localized non-small cell lung adenocarcinoma. By share of the sample, this clonotype is medium-sized. The J gene is TRBJ2-4, the V gene TRBV6-5; D may match TRBD1 or TRBD2 (5 bases each). The clonotype was recovered from a female donor with lung adenocarcinoma. The CD4 and CD8 labels of this study may be unreliable. Sequenced material: CD8+ T cells from the margin of a lung tumor. CDR3 loop: CASSLGTSLAKNIQYF. DNA of the CDR3: TGTGCCAGCAGTCTCGGGACGTCCTTAGCCAAAAACATTCAGTACTTC.